The 8 T cell receptor beta chains in this list originate from one sample, sequenced in a study of T cells in Graves' hyperthyroidism and ophthalmopathy. It was RNA transcripts that yielded the amplified TCR beta CDR3 regions. The TCR CDR3 was amplified in a first-round RT-PCR using the HTBI primer set. TCRdb called the multiplex PCR reads again in MiXCR, with one record for every CDR3 protein. Among 450,000 to 500,000 distinct CDR3 sequences, approximately 22% were seen once, and the ten largest hold 49%. Sequencing was carried out using blood. The receptors shown here come from a woman aged 70-85 years with Graves' ophthalmopathy.

This clonotype was seen only a few times. The chain couples TRBV12-3 or TRBV12-4 to TRBJ1-1; D call uncertain. Trimming pared 7 bases from V and 11 bases from J, leaving 20 bases between. The CDR3 covers 13 residues. For the CDR3, the DNA is TGTGCCAGCAATGTTTTGGGGAGTAGTTTGGCTTTCTTT. Amino acid sequence: CASNVLGSSLAFF.

This clonotype was counted at least ten times. The chain combines TRBV30 with TRBJ1-2, with D unclear. This CDR3 has 14 residues. The ends were cut back, 0 bases at V and 4 bases at J, with 12 bases in the middle. CDR1 and CDR2 from the germline V gene are GTSNPN and SVGIG (reference sequence). The CDR3 nucleotides read TGTGCCTGGAGTGTAAAACAGCTACGCTATGGCTACACCTTC. Its protein product is CAWSVKQLRYGYTF.

Many counts were recorded for this clonotype. The chain carries TRBV6-1 and TRBJ2-1; D may be TRBD1 (6 bases). V was cut by 6 bases and J by 3 bases, with 12 bases left in between. There are 14 residues in the CDR3. Per the germline V gene, CDR1 is MNHNS and CDR2 is SASEGT. The CDR3 loop is CASRPGTLYNEQFF. CDR3 nucleotide sequence: TGTGCCAGCAGACCCGGGACACTCTACAATGAGCAGTTCTTC.

The V call is TRBV3-1, the J call TRBJ2-7, with D possibly being TRBD1 (6 bases). Deletions cut 1 base from V and 7 bases from J, with 14 bases between. The CDR3 length is 14 residues. Germline assignment: CDR1 LGHDT and CDR2 YNNKEL (reference sequence). CDR3 DNA sequence: TGTGCCAGCAGCCAAGGAGACGGGACAAAGGAGCAGTACTTC. Residues: CASSQGDGTKEQYF.

This chain joins TRBV6-1 and TRBJ2-1; 10 nucleotides agree with TRBD1. Germline V gives CDR1 MNHNS, CDR2 SASEGT. V trimming: 6 bases; J trimming: 5 bases; junction bases outside the gene matches: 10. The CDR3 extends over 16 amino acids. The CDR3 loop is CASSQHSGQGNNEQFF. In DNA, the CDR3 is TGTGCCAGCAGCCAGCACTCGGGACAGGGGAACAATGAGCAGTTCTTC.

This clonotype has a handful of counts. V usage is TRBV29-1 and J usage is TRBJ2-5; 10 bases line up with TRBD2. The CDR3 is 14 amino acids. J lost 3 bases, V lost 5 bases, and 6 bases had no gene match. Germline V CDR1 and CDR2: SQVTM, ANQGSEA. CDR3 loop: CSVKGLADKETQYF. As DNA, the CDR3 is TGCAGCGTTAAAGGACTAGCGGATAAAGAGACCCAGTACTTC.

This clonotype was detected many times. This chain links TRBV28 with TRBJ2-1; D is unresolved. This CDR3 comprises 12 residues. The V gene's germline CDR1 is MDHEN and CDR2 SYDVKM. The V end lost 2 bases, the J end lost 4 bases, and 3 bases lay between the germline ends. CDR3 coding DNA: TGTGCCAGCAGTTTACAGTACAATGAGCAGTTCTTC. Translation gives CASSLQYNEQFF.

The genes are TRBV20-1 and TRBJ2-3; D gene uncertain. Germline CDR1 reads DFQATT; CDR2 reads SNEGSKA (reference sequence). This CDR3 spans 14 amino acids. V shed 3 bases and J shed 4 bases, with 14 bases lying between them. In DNA form, the CDR3 reads TGCAGTGCTAGTTCCACGGATTCCTCAGATACGCAGTATTTT. It is translated as CSASSTDSSDTQYF.